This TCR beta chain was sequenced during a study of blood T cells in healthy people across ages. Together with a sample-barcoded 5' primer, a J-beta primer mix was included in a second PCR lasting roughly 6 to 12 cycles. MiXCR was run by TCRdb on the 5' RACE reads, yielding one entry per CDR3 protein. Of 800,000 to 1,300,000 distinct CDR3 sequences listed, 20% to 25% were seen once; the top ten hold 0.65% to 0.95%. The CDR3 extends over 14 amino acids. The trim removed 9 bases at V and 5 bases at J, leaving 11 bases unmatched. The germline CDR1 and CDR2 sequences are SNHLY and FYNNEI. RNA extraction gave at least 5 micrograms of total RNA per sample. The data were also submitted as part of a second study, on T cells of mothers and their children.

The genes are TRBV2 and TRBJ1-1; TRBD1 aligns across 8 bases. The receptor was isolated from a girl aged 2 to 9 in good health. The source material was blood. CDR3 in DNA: TGTGCCAGGAAGACAGGGGAAGCCAAGACTGAAGCTTTCTTT. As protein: CARKTGEAKTEAFF.